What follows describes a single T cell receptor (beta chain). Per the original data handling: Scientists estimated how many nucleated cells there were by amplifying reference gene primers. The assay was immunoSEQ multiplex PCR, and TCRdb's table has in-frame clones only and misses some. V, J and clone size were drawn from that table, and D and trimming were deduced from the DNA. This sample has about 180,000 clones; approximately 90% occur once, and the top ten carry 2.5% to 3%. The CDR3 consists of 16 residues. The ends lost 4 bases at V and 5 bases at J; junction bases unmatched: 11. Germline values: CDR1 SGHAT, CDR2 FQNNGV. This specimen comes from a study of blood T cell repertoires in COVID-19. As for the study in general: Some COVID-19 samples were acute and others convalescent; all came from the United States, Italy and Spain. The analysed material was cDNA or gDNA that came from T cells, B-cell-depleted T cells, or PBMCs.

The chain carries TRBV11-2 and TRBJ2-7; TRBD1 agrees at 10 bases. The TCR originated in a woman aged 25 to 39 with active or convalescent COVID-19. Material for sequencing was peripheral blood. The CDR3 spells CASSSQSGTGVHEQYF. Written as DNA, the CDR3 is TGTGCCAGCAGCTCCCAAAGTGGGACAGGGGTTCACGAGCAGTACTTC.